The text below deals with one T cell receptor (beta chain). What this receptor recognizes is not known. Per-nucleotide qualities are absent, and no much larger clonotype sits a single base away. From the cysteine up to the phenylalanine, the CDR3 has a length of 16 residues. Only CDR3 DNA is held: 48 bases, read in frame from base 1. Looking up the germline V gene yields CDR1 SGHVS and CDR2 FNYEAQ. Compared with germline, V lacks 7 bases and J lacks 7 bases; bases without a gene match: 14. This record belongs to a study of lymphopenia after photon versus proton radiotherapy (dated by TCRdb to between 2018 and 2021). For the study in its entirety: Photon and proton radiation therapy were compared by the study for their immunological effects in patients with gastrointestinal tumors who developed high-grade lymphopenia. The cohort included approximately 22 patients with gastrointestinal tumors who developed lymphopenia after receiving either photon or proton therapy. The study aimed to characterize how the two radiation modalities differ in their impact on the immune system. The study at large found these results: The survival association was examined only in patients who died, and the authors described better survival with proton therapy as a possibility, not as a demonstrated result. Relative stability during treatment was observed in proton-treated patients, whereas loss of naive T cells and TCR diversity and gain of effector/memory populations were observed in photon-treated patients. Once the lymphocyte count had reached its nadir, the repertoires of photon-treated patients showed oligoclonal expansion, particularly of CD8+ Temra cells, and this expansion drove the decline in diversity. Across the cohort, a larger post-nadir drop in TCR diversity was inversely correlated with overall survival time among patients who died.

Library method: the immunoSEQ multiplex PCR assay. T cell repertoires were profiled by deep sequencing of rearranged TCR beta loci, alongside multiparametric flow cytometry. TCRdb limited this immuneACCESS table to in-frame rearrangements with V and J called. A share of clones is missing; checked studies link under half to unresolved V genes, and the rest is unexplained. This sample is represented by 55,000 to 75,000 clones; just over 90% of them were singletons. The ten largest clonotypes hold approximately 2.9% of the sample. The sequence derives from a woman in her 70s with pancreatic cancer. Sequenced here: peripheral blood, sampled from a patient treated with photon-based radiotherapy. The sequence joins TRBV7-6 to TRBJ2-5, and TRBD2 matches 11 of the central bases. The DNA sequence reads TGTGCCAGCACCCTTCCGACTAGCGGGATCTTTGGGACCCAGTACTTC. This translates into CASTLPTSGIFGTQYF.